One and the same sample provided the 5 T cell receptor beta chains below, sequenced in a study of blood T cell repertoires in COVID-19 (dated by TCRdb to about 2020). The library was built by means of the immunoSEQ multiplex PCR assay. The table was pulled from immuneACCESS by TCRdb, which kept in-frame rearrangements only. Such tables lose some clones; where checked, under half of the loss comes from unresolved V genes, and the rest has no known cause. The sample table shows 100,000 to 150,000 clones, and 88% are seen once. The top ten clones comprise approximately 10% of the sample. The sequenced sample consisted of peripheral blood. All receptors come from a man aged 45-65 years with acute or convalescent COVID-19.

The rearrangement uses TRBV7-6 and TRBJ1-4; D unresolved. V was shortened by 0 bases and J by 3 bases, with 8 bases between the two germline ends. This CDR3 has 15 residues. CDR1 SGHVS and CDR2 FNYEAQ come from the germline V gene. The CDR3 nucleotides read TGTGCCAGCAGCTTAGCCAGGTCTTCTAATGAAAAACTGTTTTTT. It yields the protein CASSLARSSNEKLFF.

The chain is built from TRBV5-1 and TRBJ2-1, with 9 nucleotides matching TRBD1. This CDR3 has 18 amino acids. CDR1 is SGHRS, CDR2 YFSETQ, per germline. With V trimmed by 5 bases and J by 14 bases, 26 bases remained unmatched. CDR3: CASRTGQGSIAGGPTEFF. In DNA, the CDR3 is TGCGCCAGCAGAACAGGACAGGGGAGTATAGCGGGCGGACCTACTGAGTTCTTC.

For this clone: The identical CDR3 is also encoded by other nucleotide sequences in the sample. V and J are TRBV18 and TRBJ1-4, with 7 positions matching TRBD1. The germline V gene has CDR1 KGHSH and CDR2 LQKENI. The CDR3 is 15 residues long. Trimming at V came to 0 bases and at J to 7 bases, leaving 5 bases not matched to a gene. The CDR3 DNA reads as TGTGCCAGCTCACCACCAGGGGGCGCTGGTGAAAAACTGTTTTTT. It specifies CASSPPGGAGEKLFF.

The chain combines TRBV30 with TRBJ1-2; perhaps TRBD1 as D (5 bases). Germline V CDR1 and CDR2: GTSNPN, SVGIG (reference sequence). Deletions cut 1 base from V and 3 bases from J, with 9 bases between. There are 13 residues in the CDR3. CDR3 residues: CAWSGGKDYGYTF. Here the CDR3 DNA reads TGTGCCTGGAGTGGGGGCAAGGACTATGGCTACACCTTC.

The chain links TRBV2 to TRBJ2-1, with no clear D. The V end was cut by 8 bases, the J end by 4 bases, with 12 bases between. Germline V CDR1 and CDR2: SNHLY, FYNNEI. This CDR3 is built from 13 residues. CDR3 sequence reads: CASYSPLYNEQFF. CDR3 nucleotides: TGTGCCAGCTACTCGCCCTTATACAATGAGCAGTTCTTC. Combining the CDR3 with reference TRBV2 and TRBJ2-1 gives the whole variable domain EPEVTQTPSHQVTQMGQEVILRCVPISNHLYFYWYRQILGQKVEFLVSFYNNEISEKSEIFDDQFSVERPDGSNFTLKIRSTKLEDSAMYFCASYSPLYNEQFFGPGTRLTVL.